One and the same sample provided the 5 T cell receptor beta chains below, sequenced in a study of control samples from healthy donors and cancer patients. Produced via immunoSEQ multiplex PCR; TCRdb's table is partial and in-frame only. This repertoire shows 120,000 or so clones, roughly 90% found once; its top ten account for less than 9.5%. The material sequenced was blood. Receptors originate from a young woman in good health.

Turning to this clone: The sample carries other DNA sequences with the same CDR3. This chain uses TRBV7-2 with TRBJ1-3, with 10 positions matching TRBD1. V shed 3 bases and J 1 base; nucleotides not matched to a gene: 6. The CDR3 has 17 residues. Germline V gives CDR1 SGHTA, CDR2 FQGNSA. The CDR3 loop reads CASSLGGQGISGNTIYF. In DNA, the CDR3 is TGTGCCAGCAGCTTGGGGGGACAGGGGATTTCTGGAAACACCATATATTTT. Supplemented by reference TRBV7-2 and TRBJ1-3, the full variable domain reads GAGVSQSPSNKVTEKGKDVELRCDPISGHTALYWYRQSLGQGLEFLIYFQGNSAPDKSGLPSDRFSAERTGGSVSTLTIQRTQQEDSAVYLCASSLGGQGISGNTIYFGEGSWLTVV.

This chain uses TRBV29-1 with TRBJ2-7, with a possible D match to TRBD2 (6 bases). The germline V gene has CDR1 SQVTM and CDR2 ANQGSEA. The CDR3 spans 12 residues. V was pared by 4 bases and J by 3 bases, with 10 bases between. The CDR3 nucleotides are TGCAGCGTTGTGGGGGGTGTCTACGAGCAGTACTTC. Translation: CSVVGGVYEQYF.

CDR3 in amino acids: CSVAPASEQFF. CDR3 coding DNA: TGCAGCGTTGCACCAGCGAGTGAGCAGTTCTTC. V gene TRBV29-1 combines with J gene TRBJ2-1; D not resolved. With 4 bases removed from V and 9 bases from J, the gap between germline ends came to 10 bases. The CDR3 is 11 amino acids. Germline values: CDR1 SQVTM, CDR2 ANQGSEA.

The chain uses TRBV4-1 and TRBJ2-2; unclear D gene. Germline CDR1 MGHRA, CDR2 YSYEKL. The CDR3 spans 17 residues. V lost 0 bases to trimming and J lost 1 base, with 12 bases between them. CDR3 nucleotide sequence: TGCGCCAGCAGCCAAGAGCCTTTGGCGGTGAACACCGGGGAGCTGTTTTTT. Its protein product is CASSQEPLAVNTGELFF.

The chain links TRBV28 to TRBJ2-7, with D uncertain. This CDR3 is 13 amino acids long. The germline CDR1 and CDR2 sequences are MDHEN and SYDVKM. Trimming removed 4 bases from V and 4 bases from J, with 11 bases in between. The DNA of the CDR3 is TGTGCCAGCAGTTCCGAGCCTTTTTACGAGCAGTACTTC. This sequence encodes CASSSEPFYEQYF.